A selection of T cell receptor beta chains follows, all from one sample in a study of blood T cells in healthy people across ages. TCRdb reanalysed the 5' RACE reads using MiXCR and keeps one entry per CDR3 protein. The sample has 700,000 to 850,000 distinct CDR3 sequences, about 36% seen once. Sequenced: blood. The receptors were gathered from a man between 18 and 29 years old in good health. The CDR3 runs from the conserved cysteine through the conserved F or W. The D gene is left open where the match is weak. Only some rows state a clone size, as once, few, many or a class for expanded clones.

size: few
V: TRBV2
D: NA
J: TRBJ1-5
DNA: TGTGCCAGCGTAGACAGATTATATAGCAATCAGCCCCAGCATTTT
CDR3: CASVDRLYSNQPQHF

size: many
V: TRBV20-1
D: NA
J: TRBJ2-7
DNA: TGCAGTGCTAGCTTAGTTTTACAGAGCAGCTCCTACGAGCAGTACTTC
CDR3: CSASLVLQSSSYEQYF

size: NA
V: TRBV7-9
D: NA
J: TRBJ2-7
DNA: TGTGCCAGCAGCTTATTGGGGGGGCTCGAAGTGTCCTACGAGCAGTACTTC
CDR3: CASSLLGGLEVSYEQYF

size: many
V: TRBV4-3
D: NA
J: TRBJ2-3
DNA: TGCGCCAGCAGCCCGGACAGCACAGATACGCAGTATTTT
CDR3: CASSPDSTDTQYF

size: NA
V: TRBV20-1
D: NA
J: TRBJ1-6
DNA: TGCAGTGCTAAGGGATCGAGCTCCTATAATTCACCCCTCCACTTT
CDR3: CSAKGSSSYNSPLHF

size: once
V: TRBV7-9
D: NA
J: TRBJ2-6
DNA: TGTGTCAGCAGCTTAGGGGTACCACCTGGGGCCAACGTCCTGACTTTC
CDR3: CVSSLGVPPGANVLTF

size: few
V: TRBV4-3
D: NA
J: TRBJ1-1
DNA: TGCGCCAGCAGCCAAGATTGGGGGGCAGGTGAAGCTTTCTTT
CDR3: CASSQDWGAGEAFF

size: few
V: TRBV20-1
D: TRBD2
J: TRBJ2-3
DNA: TGCAGTGCTAGAGTTCCTAGCGGGGGGGGCGCAGATACGCAGTATTTT
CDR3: CSARVPSGGGADTQYF

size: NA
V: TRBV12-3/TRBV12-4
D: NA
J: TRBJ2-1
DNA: TGTGCCAGCAGTTCCCTAGGGGCCAATGAGCAGTTCTTC
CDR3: CASSSLGANEQFF

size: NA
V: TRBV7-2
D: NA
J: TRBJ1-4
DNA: TGTGCCAGCAGCTTAGGGGGTCAGGCTAATGAAAAACTGTTTTTT
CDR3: CASSLGGQANEKLFF

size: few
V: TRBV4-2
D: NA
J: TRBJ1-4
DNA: TGTGCCAGCAGCCAAGCAGGGGCCATCAATGAAAAACTGTTTTTT
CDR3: CASSQAGAINEKLFF

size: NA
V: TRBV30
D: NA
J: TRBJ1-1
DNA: TGTGCCTGGAGTGGGGGGGGGCCCCCGAACACTGAAGCTTTCTTT
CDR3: CAWSGGGPPNTEAFF

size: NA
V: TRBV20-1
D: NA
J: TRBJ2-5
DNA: TGCAGTGCAAGTCCCCTGCGGAACAGCCAAGAGACCCAGTACTTC
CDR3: CSASPLRNSQETQYF

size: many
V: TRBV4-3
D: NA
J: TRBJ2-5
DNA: TGCGCCAGCAGCCAAGACGCCGGTCGGACAGAGACCCAGTACTTC
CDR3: CASSQDAGRTETQYF

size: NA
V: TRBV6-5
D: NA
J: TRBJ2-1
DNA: TGTGCCAGCAGTTACTCCCCCGGAGATAACAATGAGCAGTTCTTC
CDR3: CASSYSPGDNNEQFF

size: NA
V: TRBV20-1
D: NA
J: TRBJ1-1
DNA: TGCAGTGCTAATGAGGGCAGAGAGAACACTGAAGCTTTCTTT
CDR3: CSANEGRENTEAFF

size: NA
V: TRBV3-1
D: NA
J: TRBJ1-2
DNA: TGTGCCAGCAGCCAAGATGACACCGGCGGCGGCTACACCTTC
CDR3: CASSQDDTGGGYTF

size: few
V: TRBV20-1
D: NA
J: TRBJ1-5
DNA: TGCAGTGCTAGAGGGACAACCGGGGCGAATCAGCCCCAGCATTTT
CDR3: CSARGTTGANQPQHF

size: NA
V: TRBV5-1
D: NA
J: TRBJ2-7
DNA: TGCGCCAGCAGCTTAGGAAGTGGGGATGAGCAGTACTTC
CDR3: CASSLGSGDEQYF

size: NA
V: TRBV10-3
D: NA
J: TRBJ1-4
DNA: TGTGCCATCAGTGAAAGACAGGCTAATGAAAAACTGTTTTTT
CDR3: CAISERQANEKLFF

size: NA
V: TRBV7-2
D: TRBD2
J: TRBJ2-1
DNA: TGTGCCAGCAGCTTAGTGGTAGCGGGCGGCTCCTACAATGAGCAGTTCTTC
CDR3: CASSLVVAGGSYNEQFF

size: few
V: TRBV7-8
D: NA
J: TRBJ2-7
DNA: TGTGCCAGCAGCTTAGCCGGCCATACCTACGAGCAGTACTTC
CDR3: CASSLAGHTYEQYF

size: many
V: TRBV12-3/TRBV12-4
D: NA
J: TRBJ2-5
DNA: TGTGCCAGCAGTTCCCGTAAGACCCAGTACTTC
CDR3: CASSSRKTQYF

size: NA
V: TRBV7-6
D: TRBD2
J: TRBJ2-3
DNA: TGTGCCAGCAGCTTGACTGGCGGGGGGGTAGATACGCAGTATTTT
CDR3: CASSLTGGGVDTQYF

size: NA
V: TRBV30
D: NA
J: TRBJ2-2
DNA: TGTGCCTGGAGTAGGCGGGTCACCGGGGAGCTGTTTTTT
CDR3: CAWSRRVTGELFF

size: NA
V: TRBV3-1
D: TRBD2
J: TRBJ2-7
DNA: TGTGCCAGCAGCCAAGTACTTGGCGGGAGAGATTCCTACGAGCAGTACTTC
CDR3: CASSQVLGGRDSYEQYF

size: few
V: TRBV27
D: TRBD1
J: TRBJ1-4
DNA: TGTGCCAGCAGTCCTACCGGACAGGGAAATGAAAAACTGTTTTTT
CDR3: CASSPTGQGNEKLFF

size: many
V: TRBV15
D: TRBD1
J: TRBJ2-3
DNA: TGTGCCACCAGCAGGAGAGGGGGCGCAGGAGATACGCAGTATTTT
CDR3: CATSRRGGAGDTQYF

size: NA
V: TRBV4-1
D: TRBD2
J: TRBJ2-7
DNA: TGCGCCAGCAGCCAAGTAGCGGGGGTAGGCAATGAGCAGTACTTC
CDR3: CASSQVAGVGNEQYF

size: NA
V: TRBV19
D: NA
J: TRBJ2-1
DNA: TGTGCCAGTAGTATTGGCCAGGGCCAGCAGTTCTTC
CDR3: CASSIGQGQQFF

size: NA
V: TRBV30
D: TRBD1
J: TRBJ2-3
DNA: TGTGCCTGGAGTTACGACGGGACAGGGGTTCATACGCAGTATTTT
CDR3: CAWSYDGTGVHTQYF

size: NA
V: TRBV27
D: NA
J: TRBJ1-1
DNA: TGTGCCAGCAGCCCCCAAGCCCCGGTGAACACTGAAGCTTTCTTT
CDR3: CASSPQAPVNTEAFF

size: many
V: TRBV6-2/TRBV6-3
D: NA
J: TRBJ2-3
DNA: TGTGCCAGCAGCCACAGGGAAACAGATACGCAGTATTTT
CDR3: CASSHRETDTQYF

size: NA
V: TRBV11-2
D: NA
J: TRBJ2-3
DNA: TGTGCCAGCAGCGCCCATCTCGCGGTCGGCACAGATACGCAGTATTTT
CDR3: CASSAHLAVGTDTQYF

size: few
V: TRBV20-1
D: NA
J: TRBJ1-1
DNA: TGCAGTGCCCGAAGCAGGGACCCTGAAGCTTTCTTT
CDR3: CSARSRDPEAFF

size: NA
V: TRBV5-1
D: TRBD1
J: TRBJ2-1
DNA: TGCGCCAGCAGCCACTCGACAGGGTCGAGCTCCTACAATGAGCAGTTCTTC
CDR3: CASSHSTGSSSYNEQFF

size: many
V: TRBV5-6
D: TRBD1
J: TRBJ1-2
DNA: TGTGCCAGCAGCCCCGGGACAGGAGCTCCAATTCGCTATGGCTACACCTTC
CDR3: CASSPGTGAPIRYGYTF

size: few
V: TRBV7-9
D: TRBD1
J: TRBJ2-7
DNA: TGTGCCAGCAGCTCGGGACAGGGTAACAATGAGCAGTACTTC
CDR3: CASSSGQGNNEQYF

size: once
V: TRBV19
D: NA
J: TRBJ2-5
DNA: TGTGCCAGTAGTATGGGACCAGAGACCCAGTACTTC
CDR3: CASSMGPETQYF

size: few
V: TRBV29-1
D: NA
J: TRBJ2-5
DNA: TGCAGCGTTCTAGCCCTGGACAGTCCAGAGACCCAGTACTTC
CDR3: CSVLALDSPETQYF

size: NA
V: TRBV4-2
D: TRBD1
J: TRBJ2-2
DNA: TGTGCCAGCAGCCCATTAGGACAGGCCGACACCGGGGAGCTGTTTTTT
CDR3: CASSPLGQADTGELFF

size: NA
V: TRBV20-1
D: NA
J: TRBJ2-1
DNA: TGCAGTGCATACAGGGAAAAGAATGAGCAGTTCTTC
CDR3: CSAYREKNEQFF

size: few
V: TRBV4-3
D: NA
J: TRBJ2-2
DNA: TGCGCCAGCAGCCAAGATCTTGGCACCGGGGAGCTGTTTTTT
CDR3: CASSQDLGTGELFF